Following are 4 T cell receptor beta chains from one sample sequenced in a study of blood T cells in healthy people across ages. Sample-barcoded 5' priming and a J-beta primer mix drove a second PCR of about 6 to 12 cycles. TCRdb re-analysed the 5' RACE reads in MiXCR, keeping a single row per CDR3 protein. The sample consists of 1.5 million to 2 million distinct CDR3 sequences, 25% to 30% of them appearing once. The sample comprised blood. These receptors were collected from a woman in her 30s in good health.

This clonotype was counted at least ten times. The rearrangement joins TRBV4-1 to TRBJ2-1; 7 positions agree with TRBD2. The CDR3 is 16 amino acids. Unmatched junction bases numbered 13, after V lost 4 bases and J lost 7 bases. Germline V gene data show CDR1 as MGHRA and CDR2 as YSYEKL. Here the CDR3 DNA reads TGCGCCAGCAGCCCACCAGTAACTAGCGCATATAATGAGCAGTTCTTC. Translating gives CASSPPVTSAYNEQFF.

There are many counts of this clonotype. The chain links TRBV18 to TRBJ2-7; the D call may be TRBD1 or TRBD2 (5 bases each). Trimming shortened V by 3 bases and J by 4 bases, and 13 bases separated the two germline ends. This CDR3 spans 14 amino acids. Germline CDR1 is KGHSH and CDR2 is LQKENI. The CDR3 protein is CASSPGTEGYEQYF. CDR3 sequence (DNA): TGTGCCAGCTCACCGGGGACGGAAGGGTACGAGCAGTACTTC.

The chain carries TRBV20-1 and TRBJ2-1; D is ambiguous. Germline V CDR1 and CDR2: DFQATT, SNEGSKA (reference sequence). The CDR3 has 12 amino acids. V was trimmed by 5 bases and J by 1 base, leaving 6 bases between them. CDR3 nucleotide sequence: TGCAGTGCTTTTCTTTCCTACAATGAGCAGTTCTTC. Encoded protein: CSAFLSYNEQFF.

This clonotype was recorded at least ten times. The rearrangement links TRBV20-1 to TRBJ2-7; D perhaps matches TRBD1 (6 bases). CDR3 length equals 14 residues. Germline lookup yields CDR1 DFQATT and CDR2 SNEGSKA (reference sequence). Trimming left V 5 bases short and J 3 bases short, with 17 bases between. The CDR3 coding sequence is TGCAGTGCTTTGGACAGCTTCACTTTCTACGAGCAGTACTTC. It translates to CSALDSFTFYEQYF.